This TCR beta chain was captured in a study of blood T cell repertoires in COVID-19. Whole-study context: Samples of COVID-19 (acute and convalescent) were obtained from the United States, Italy and Spain. The analysed material was cDNA or gDNA that came from T cells, B-cell-depleted T cells, or PBMCs.

In the authors' workflow: Reference gene primer amplification in the assay estimated nucleated cell counts. Only in-frame clones appear in the TCRdb table, and some are missing; sequencing was by immunoSEQ multiplex PCR. D and trimming come from the DNA, and the V and J calls and clone size come from that table. Of 80,000 or so clones listed, 80% to 90% were seen once; the top ten hold 15% to 20%. The sample comprised peripheral blood. This clonotype was sampled from a woman aged 55-70 years with acute or convalescent COVID-19.

The CDR3 DNA follows: TGTGCCGGAAGGGGACAGGGGGTATATGGCTACACCTTC. It specifies CAGRGQGVYGYTF. The genes are TRBV21-1 and TRBJ1-2; the DNA was not used to check the table's D call, TRBD1. TRBV21-1 is labeled a pseudogene. CDR3 length equals 13 residues.